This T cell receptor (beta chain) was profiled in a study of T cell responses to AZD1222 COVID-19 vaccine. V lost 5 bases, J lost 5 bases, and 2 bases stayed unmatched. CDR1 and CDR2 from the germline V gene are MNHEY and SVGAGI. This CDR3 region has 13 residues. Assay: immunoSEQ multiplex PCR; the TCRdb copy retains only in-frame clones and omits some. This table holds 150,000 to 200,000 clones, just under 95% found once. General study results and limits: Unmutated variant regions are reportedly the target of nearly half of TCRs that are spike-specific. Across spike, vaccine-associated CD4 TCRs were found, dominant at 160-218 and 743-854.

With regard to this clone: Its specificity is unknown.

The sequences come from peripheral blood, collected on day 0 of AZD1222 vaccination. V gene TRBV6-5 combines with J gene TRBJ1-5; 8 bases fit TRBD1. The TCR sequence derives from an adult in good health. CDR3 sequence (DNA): TGTGCCAGCAGTACACAGGGGGATCAGCCCCAGCATTTT. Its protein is CASSTQGDQPQHF.